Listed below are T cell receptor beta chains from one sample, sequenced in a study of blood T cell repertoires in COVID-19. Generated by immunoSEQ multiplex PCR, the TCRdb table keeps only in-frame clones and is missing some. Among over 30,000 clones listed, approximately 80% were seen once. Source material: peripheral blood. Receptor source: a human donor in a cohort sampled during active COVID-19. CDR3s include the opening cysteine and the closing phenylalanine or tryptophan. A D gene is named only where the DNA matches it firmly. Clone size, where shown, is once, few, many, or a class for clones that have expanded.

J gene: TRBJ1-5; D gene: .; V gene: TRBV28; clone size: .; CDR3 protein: CASRDSSNQPQHF; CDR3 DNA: TGTGCCAGCAGAGACAGTTCAAATCAGCCCCAGCATTTT
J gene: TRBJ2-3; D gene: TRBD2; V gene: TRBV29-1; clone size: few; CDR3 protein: CSVCLYQGLAGSRGDTQYF; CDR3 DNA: TGCAGCGTTTGTCTTTACCAGGGACTAGCGGGAAGTCGGGGAGATACGCAGTATTTT
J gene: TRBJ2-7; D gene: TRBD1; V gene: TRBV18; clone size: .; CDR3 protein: CASSPLSGDRGLFGQYF; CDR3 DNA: TGTGCCAGCTCACCGCTCTCGGGGGACAGGGGGCTTTTTGGGCAGTACTTC
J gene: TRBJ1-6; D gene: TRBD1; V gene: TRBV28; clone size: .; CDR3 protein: CASRTGTVNSPLHF; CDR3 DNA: TGTGCCAGCAGGACCGGGACAGTTAATTCACCCCTCCACTTT
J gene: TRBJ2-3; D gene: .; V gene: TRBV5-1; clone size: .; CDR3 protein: CASSLARIGTDTQYF; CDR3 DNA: TGCGCCAGCAGCTTGGCGCGGATAGGAACAGATACGCAGTATTTT
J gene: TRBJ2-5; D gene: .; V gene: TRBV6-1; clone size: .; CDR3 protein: CASSEWEAETQYF; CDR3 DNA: TGTGCCAGCAGTGAATGGGAGGCAGAGACCCAGTACTTC
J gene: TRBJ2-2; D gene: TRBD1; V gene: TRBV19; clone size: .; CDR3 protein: CASSTPGQSTGELFF; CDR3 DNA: TGTGCCAGTAGTACCCCGGGACAGAGCACCGGGGAGCTGTTTTTT
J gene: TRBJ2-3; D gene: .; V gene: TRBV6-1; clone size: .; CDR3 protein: CASSDWIATSTDTQYF; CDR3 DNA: TGTGCCAGCAGTGACTGGATAGCAACTAGCACAGATACGCAGTATTTT
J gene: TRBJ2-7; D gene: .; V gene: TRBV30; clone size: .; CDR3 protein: CAWSVEVGVYYEQYF; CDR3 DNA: TGTGCCTGGAGTGTTGAAGTGGGCGTATACTACGAGCAGTACTTC
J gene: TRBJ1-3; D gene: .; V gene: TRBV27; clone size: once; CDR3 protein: CASSPSRTAINSGNTIYF; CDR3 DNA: TGTGCCAGCAGTCCGAGCCGGACAGCTATCAACTCTGGAAACACCATATATTTT
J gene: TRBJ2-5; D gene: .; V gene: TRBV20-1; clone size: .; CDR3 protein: CSASFSKETQYF; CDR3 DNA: TGCAGTGCTAGTTTCTCTAAAGAGACCCAGTACTTC
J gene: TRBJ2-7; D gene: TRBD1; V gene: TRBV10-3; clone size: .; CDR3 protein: CAISDSDRRPYEQYF; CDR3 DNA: TGTGCCATCAGTGATTCGGACAGGAGGCCCTACGAGCAGTACTTC
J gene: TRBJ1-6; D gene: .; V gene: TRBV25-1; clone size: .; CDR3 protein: CASRIGVSSYNSPLHF; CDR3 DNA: TGTGCCAGCAGGATAGGGGTGAGCTCCTATAATTCACCCCTCCACTTT
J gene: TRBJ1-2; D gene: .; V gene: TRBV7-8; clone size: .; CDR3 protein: CASSLERDYGYTF; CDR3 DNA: TGTGCCAGCAGCTTAGAAAGAGACTATGGCTACACCTTC
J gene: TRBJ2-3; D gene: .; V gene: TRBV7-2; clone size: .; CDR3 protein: CASSGAVADTQYF; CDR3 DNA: TGTGCCAGCAGCGGAGCGGTCGCAGATACGCAGTATTTT
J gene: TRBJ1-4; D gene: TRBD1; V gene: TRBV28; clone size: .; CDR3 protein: CASGSPGGTTNEKLFF; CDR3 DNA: TGTGCCAGCGGTTCGCCAGGGGGGACCACTAATGAAAAACTGTTTTTT